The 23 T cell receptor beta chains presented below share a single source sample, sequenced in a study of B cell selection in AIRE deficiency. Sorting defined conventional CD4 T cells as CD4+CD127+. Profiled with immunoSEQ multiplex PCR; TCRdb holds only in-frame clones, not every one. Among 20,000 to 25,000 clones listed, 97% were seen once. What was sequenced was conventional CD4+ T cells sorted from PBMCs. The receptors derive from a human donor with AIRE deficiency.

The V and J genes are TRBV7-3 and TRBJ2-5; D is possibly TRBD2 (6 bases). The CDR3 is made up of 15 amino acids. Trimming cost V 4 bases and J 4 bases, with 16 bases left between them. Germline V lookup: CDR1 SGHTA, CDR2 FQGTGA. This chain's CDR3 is CASSSGPSEGETQYF. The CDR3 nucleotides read TGTGCCAGCAGCTCGGGACCCTCGGAGGGAGAGACCCAGTACTTC.

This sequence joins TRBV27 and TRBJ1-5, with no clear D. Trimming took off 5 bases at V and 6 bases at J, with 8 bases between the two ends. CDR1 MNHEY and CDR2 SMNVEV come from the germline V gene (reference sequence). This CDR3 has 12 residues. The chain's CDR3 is CASSARSQPQHF. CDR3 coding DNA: TGTGCCAGCAGTGCCCGGAGTCAGCCCCAGCATTTT.

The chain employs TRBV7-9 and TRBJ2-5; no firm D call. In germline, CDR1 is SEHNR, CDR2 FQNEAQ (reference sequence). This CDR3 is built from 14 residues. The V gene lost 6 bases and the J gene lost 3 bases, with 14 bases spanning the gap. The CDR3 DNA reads TGTGCCAGCAGTGTACAACCCGCGAAAGAGACCCAGTACTTC. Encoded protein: CASSVQPAKETQYF.

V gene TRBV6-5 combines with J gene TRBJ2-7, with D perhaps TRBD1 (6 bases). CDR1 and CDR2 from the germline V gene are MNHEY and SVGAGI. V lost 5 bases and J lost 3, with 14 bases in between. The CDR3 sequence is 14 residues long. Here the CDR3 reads CASSPRGSHYEQYF. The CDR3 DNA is TGTGCCAGCAGTCCCAGGGGTTCACACTACGAGCAGTACTTC.

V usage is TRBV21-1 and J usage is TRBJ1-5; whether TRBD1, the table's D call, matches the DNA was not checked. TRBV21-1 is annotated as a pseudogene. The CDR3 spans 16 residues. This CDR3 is CASSRTGGRCNQPQHF. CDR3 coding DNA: TGTGCCAGCAGCAGGACAGGGGGCAGGTGCAATCAGCCCCAGCATTTT.

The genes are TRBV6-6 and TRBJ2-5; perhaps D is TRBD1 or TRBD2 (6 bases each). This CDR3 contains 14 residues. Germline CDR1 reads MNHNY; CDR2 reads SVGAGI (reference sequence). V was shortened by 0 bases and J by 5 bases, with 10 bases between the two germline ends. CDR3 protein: CASSYSQGRETQYF. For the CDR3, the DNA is TGTGCCAGCAGTTACTCTCAGGGGAGGGAGACCCAGTACTTC.

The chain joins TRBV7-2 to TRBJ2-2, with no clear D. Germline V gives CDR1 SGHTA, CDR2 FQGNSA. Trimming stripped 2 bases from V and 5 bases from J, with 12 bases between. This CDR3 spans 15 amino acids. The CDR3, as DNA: TGTGCCAGCAGCTTAAGAAATCCGGCAACCGGGGAGCTGTTTTTT. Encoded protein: CASSLRNPATGELFF.

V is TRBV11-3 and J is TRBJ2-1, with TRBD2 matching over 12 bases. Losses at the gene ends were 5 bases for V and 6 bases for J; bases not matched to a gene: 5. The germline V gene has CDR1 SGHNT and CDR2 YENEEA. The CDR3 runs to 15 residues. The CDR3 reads CASSKGLAGSNEQFF. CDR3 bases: TGTGCCAGCAGCAAGGGACTAGCGGGCTCCAATGAGCAGTTCTTC.

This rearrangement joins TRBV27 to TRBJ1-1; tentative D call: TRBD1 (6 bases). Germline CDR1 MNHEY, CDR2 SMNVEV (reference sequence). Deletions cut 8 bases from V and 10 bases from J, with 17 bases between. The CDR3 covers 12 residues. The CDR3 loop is CASRGPLQVAFF. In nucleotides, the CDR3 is TGTGCCAGCCGGGGGCCGCTACAAGTAGCTTTCTTT.

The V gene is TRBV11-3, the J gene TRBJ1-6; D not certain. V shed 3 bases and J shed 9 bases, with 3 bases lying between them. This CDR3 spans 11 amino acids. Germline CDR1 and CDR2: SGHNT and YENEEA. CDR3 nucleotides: TGTGCCAGCAGCTTTTCTTCACCCCTCCACTTT. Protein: CASSFSSPLHF.

The CDR3 DNA is TGTGCCTCCAGTGCAGGCTATAATTCACCCCTCCACTTT. Protein product: CASSAGYNSPLHF. The chain recombines TRBV2 with TRBJ1-6; D is unresolved. The germline V and J ends were trimmed by 11 bases and 3 bases, with 11 bases remaining between them. CDR3 size: 13 residues. Germline CDR1 reads SNHLY; CDR2 reads FYNNEI.

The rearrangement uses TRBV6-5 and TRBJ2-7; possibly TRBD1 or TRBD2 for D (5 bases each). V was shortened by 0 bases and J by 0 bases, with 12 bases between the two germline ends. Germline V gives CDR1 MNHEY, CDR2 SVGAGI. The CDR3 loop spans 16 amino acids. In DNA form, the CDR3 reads TGTGCCAGCAGTTACTCGAGCGGTCAGGGCTCCTACGAGCAGTACTTC. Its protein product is CASSYSSGQGSYEQYF.

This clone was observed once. In nucleotides, the CDR3 is TGTGCTAGCCAGATAGCGGGAGAAGAGACCCAGTACTTC. It codes for CASQIAGEETQYF. V is TRBV12-5 and J is TRBJ2-5; 9 bases are a match to TRBD2. The CDR3 length is 13 residues. V dropped 9 bases and J dropped 3; count of bases not matched to a gene: 5. Germline V gene sequence: CDR1 LGHNT, CDR2 FRNRAP.

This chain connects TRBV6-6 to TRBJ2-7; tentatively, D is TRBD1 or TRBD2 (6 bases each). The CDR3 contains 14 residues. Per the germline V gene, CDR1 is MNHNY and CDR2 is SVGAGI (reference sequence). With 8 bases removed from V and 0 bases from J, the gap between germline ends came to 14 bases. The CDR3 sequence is CASRGTLSSYEQYF. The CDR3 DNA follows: TGTGCCAGCCGCGGGACATTGAGCTCCTACGAGCAGTACTTC.

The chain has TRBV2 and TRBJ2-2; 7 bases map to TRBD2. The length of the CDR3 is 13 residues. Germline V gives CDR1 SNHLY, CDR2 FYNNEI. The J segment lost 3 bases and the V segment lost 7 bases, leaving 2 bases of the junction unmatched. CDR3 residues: CASNLADTGELFF. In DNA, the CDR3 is TGTGCCAGCAACCTAGCGGACACCGGGGAGCTGTTTTTT.

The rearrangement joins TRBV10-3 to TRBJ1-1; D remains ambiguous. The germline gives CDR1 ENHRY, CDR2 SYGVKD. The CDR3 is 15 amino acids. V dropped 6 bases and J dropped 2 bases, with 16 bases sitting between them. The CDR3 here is CAISPLDRDNTEAFF. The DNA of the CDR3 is TGTGCCATCAGCCCTTTAGACCGGGATAACACTGAAGCTTTCTTT.

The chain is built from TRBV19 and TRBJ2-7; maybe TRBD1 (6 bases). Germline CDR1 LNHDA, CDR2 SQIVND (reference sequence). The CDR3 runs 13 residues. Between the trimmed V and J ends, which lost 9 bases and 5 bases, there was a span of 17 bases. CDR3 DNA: TGTGCCAGAGAACTAAGGGGGTCCAACGAGCAGTACTTC. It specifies CARELRGSNEQYF.

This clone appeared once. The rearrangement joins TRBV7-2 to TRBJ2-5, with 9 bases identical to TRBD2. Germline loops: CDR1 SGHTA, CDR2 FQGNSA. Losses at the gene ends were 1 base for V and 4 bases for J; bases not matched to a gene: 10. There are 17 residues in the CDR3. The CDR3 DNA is TGTGCCAGCAGCTTAGTCGGCGGGAGGGCCCCGTTAGAGACCCAGTACTTC. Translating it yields CASSLVGGRAPLETQYF.

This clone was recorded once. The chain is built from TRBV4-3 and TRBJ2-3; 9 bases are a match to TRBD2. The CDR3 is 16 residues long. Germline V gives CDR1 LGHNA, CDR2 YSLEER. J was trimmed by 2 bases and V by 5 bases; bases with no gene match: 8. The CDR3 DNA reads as TGCGCCAGCAGCACCGGACTAGCGCTTATCACAGATACGCAGTATTTT. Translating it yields CASSTGLALITDTQYF.

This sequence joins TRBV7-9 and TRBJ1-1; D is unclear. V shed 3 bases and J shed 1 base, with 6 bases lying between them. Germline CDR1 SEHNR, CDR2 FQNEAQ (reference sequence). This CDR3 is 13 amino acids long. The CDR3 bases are TGTGCCAGCAGCTTTCAAGGGAACACTGAAGCTTTCTTT. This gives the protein CASSFQGNTEAFF.

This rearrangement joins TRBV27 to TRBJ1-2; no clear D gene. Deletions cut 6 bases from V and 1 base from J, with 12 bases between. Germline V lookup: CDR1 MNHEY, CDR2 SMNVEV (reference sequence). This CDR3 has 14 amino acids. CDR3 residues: CASSRYGVNYGYTF. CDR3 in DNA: TGTGCCAGCAGCCGCTACGGGGTTAACTATGGCTACACCTTC.

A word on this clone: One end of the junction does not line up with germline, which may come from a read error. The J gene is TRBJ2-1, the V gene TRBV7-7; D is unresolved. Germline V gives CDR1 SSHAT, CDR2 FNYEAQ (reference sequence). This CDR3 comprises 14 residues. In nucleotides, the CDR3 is TGTGCTAGCAGCATAAGCCTGACCCACAATGAGCAGTTCTTC. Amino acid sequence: CASSISLTHNEQFF.

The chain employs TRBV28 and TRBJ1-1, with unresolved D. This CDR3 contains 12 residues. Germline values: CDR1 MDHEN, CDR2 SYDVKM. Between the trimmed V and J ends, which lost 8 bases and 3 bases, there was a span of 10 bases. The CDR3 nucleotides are TGTGCCAGCCGAATGGGGTACACTGAAGCTTTCTTT. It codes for CASRMGYTEAFF.